The clone carrying this T cell receptor (beta chain) was seen more than once but under ten times. The antigen remains unidentified. This CDR3 has 15 residues. Per germline, CDR1 GTSNPN and CDR2 SVGIG (reference sequence). V was shortened by 0 bases and J by 0 bases, with 9 bases between the two germline ends. The data originate from a study of CD8+ T cells in alopecia areata. Study overall: Twice a day, 5 to 10 mg of oral tofacitinib was administered to treated patients. Using the percentage of affected scalp area, treated patients' severity was scored. Study-wide points: Across lesional scalp, and particularly alopecia totalis/universalis, clonality surpassed that of normal scalp.

The treatment here: oral pan-JAK inhibitor, 5-10 mg twice daily. Reverse transcription of extracted RNA yielded cDNA, which provided the sequencing template. The assay was immunoSEQ multiplex PCR, and TCRdb's table has in-frame clones only and misses some. The table lists 180,000 or so clones, approximately 59% of them singletons. Sequencing was performed on CD4+ T cells sorted from blood, taken at roughly week 58, from a patient treated with tofacitinib. The J gene is TRBJ1-3, the V gene TRBV30; no reliable D call. This clonotype was sampled from a human donor with alopecia areata. CDR3 DNA: TGTGCCTGGAGTGTAGAGGGCACCTCTGGAAACACCATATATTTT. Its translation is CAWSVEGTSGNTIYF.